This TCR beta chain came from a study of T cells in Graves' hyperthyroidism and ophthalmopathy (dated by TCRdb to the late 2010s). Study-level background: Peripheral blood was sampled at the time of initial diagnosis, prior to any treatment. For training and testing, the 95 to 100 patients in the discovery cohort were randomly divided in a 7:3 ratio. In six Graves' hyperthyroidism patients, the study also compared T-cell repertoires from thyroid tissue with T-cell repertoires from blood. After sampling, hyperthyroidism patients received methimazole starting at 30 mg daily, and ophthalmopathy patients received high-dose intravenous methylprednisolone. TCR Vbeta CDR3 sequencing of approximately 140 peripheral blood samples (over 40 ophthalmopathy, 75 to 85 hyperthyroidism and approximately 17 progressor patients) is reported in the paper. Whether ophthalmopathy could be predicted prospectively was tested in an independent validation cohort made up of fewer than 20 hyperthyroidism patients plus 17 patients who later progressed to ophthalmopathy. A discovery cohort of roughly 100 patients, roughly 40 with Graves' ophthalmopathy and 57 with stable Graves' hyperthyroidism, was used to find distinguishing TCR V-J signatures.

Amplification of TCR beta CDR3 regions was carried out from RNA transcripts. For the first round of RT-PCR on the TCR CDR3, the HTBI primer set was used together with the Qiagen OneStep RT-PCR kit. A second multiplex PCR round built the libraries, followed by size selection and purification. Sequencing of the libraries was done on an Illumina HiSeq2000 using paired-end 100 bp reads. The authors' analysis ran thus. SOAPnuke was used to process the raw data, removing reads that contained adapters or uncalled bases, had a mean Phred below 15, or lacked an exact match to the constant primer or identifier. High-quality paired reads were merged with COPE v1.2.5, and unique nucleotide sequences were defined as clonotypes. MiTCR v1.1 was used to align clonotypes to the IMGT TRBV, TRBD and TRBJ reference segments. The analysis was restricted to V-J combinations with a frequency above 0.0001, which together covered 99.2% of the repertoires. A TCS score was defined as the ratio between F50 (clonal expansion) and ExV (chaos), using BLOSUM62-based TCRdist between CDR3 peptides within each V-J. Welch's t-statistics and random forest reduced roughly 500 V-J features to fewer than 15, which were used in a naive Bayes classifier (R e1071). The similarity between thyroid and blood repertoires was quantified using the Morisita-Horn index. In-frame beta chains were kept once TCRdb had trimmed the public reads at Q25 with fastp and called clones with MiXCR. Under each unique CDR3 protein, matching rows form one entry showing the most common genes and DNA. It is TCRdb's table, rather than the study itself, that gives the V and J calls and clone size. This sample lists over 700,000 distinct CDR3 sequences; more than 30% were detected once. 8.9% of the sample is held by the ten biggest clonotypes.

Comments on this clonotype: The target of this receptor is not known. Base-call qualities are not available, and no considerably larger clone is one nucleotide away.

General study outcomes and caveats: A 13 V-J signature model separated ophthalmopathy from stable hyperthyroidism, with roughly 88% sensitivity and 81.08% specificity in cross-validation and 80%/75% in testing. Blood samples also contained most of the expanded thyroid clonotypes (frequency above 0.001), which suggests that blood repertoires may reflect thyroid immune responses. No statistical method was used to set the sample size in advance, and investigators knew the group allocation. In validation, the model predicted progression to ophthalmopathy with 65% to 71% sensitivity and less than 80% specificity, a median of 6.5 months before onset.

The CDR3 numbers 13 residues from cysteine through phenylalanine. Only the CDR3 DNA stays, 39 bases, in frame from base 1. V trim: 7 bases; J trim: 4 bases; unmatched bases: 4. CDR1 SGDLS and CDR2 YYNGEE were looked up in the germline V gene. Stable Graves' hyperthyroidism was defined as the absence of progression to ophthalmopathy over 18 months of follow-up. Hyperthyroidism patients were aged 18 to 65 years and newly diagnosed, with disease duration of less than 2 months. Patients with uncontrolled infections, other autoimmune diseases, pregnancy or lactation were excluded. Diagnoses were established on the basis of clinical symptoms, serum thyroxine and TRAb, thyroid ultrasound, and orbital computed tomography. Ficoll-Paque density gradient centrifugation was used to isolate PBMCs from approximately 11 ml of fresh peripheral blood. Trizol reagent was used to extract total RNA, and RNA quality was then checked on an Agilent 2100 Bioanalyzer.

This TCR was recovered from a man aged 18 to 35 with Graves' hyperthyroidism. The V and J segments used are TRBV9 and TRBJ2-2, with 7 bases in between that match TRBD1. Specimen: blood. The CDR3 protein sequence reads: CASVQGSTGELFF. The DNA sequence follows: TGTGCCAGCGTACAGGGGAGCACCGGGGAGCTGTTTTTT.